This T cell receptor beta chain originates from a study of shared clonotypes between healthy human individuals. Measured with immunoSEQ multiplex PCR; TCRdb has only the in-frame clones, and not every one. This sample has nearly 1,000,000 clones, with roughly 72% found just once. The germline CDR1 and CDR2 sequences are SGHRS and YFSETQ. Deletions cut 5 bases from V and 7 bases from J, with 9 bases between. CDR3 length: 11 amino acids. V usage is TRBV5-1 and J usage is TRBJ2-5; D is unclear. Sample: memory CD4+ T cells sorted from blood. The sample's subset: CD45RA-negative fraction. The receptor was isolated from a young man in good health. The CDR3 DNA reads TGCGCCAGCAGTCCCGACTCGACCCAGTACTTC. It is translated as CASSPDSTQYF. The complete variable domain, with remaining parts taken from reference TRBV5-1 and TRBJ2-5, reads KAGVTQTPRYLIKTRGQQVTLSCSPISGHRSVSWYQQTPGQGLQFLFEYFSETQRNKGNFPGRFSGRQFSNSRSEMNVSTLELGDSALYLCASSPDSTQYFGPGTRLLVL.